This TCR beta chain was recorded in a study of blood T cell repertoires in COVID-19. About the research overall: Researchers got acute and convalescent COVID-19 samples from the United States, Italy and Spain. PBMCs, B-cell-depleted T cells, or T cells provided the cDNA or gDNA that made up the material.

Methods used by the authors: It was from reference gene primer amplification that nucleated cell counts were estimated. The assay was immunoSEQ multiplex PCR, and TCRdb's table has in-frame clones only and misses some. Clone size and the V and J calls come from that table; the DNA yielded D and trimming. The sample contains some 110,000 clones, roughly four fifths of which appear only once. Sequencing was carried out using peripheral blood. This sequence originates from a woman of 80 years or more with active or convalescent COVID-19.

The CDR3 is CASSPRVGGWGYTF. The CDR3 region has the DNA TGTGCCAGCAGCCCTAGGGTAGGGGGCTGGGGCTACACCTTC. This sequence joins TRBV7-2 and TRBJ1-2; the match to TRBD1 covers 7 bases. V lost 5 bases and J lost 8; bases outside the gene matches: 11. In germline, CDR1 is SGHTA, CDR2 FQGNSA. This CDR3 spans 14 amino acids. Full variable domain (missing parts from reference TRBV7-2 and TRBJ1-2): GAGVSQSPSNKVTEKGKDVELRCDPISGHTALYWYRQSLGQGLEFLIYFQGNSAPDKSGLPSDRFSAERTGGSVSTLTIQRTQQEDSAVYLCASSPRVGGWGYTFGSGTRLTVV.